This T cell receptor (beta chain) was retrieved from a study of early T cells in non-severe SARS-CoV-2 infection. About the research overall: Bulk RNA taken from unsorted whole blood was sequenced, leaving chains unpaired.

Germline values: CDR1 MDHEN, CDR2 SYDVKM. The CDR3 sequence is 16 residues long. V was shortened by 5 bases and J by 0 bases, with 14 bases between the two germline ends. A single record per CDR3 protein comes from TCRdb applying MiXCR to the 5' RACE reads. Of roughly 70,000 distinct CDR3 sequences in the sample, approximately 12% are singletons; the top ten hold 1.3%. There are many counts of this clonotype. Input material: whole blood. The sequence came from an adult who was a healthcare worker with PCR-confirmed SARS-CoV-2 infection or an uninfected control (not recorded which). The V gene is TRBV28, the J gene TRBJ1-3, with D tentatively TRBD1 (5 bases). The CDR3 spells CASSALTADSGNTIYF. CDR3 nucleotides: TGTGCCAGCAGTGCATTGACAGCTGACTCTGGAAACACCATATATTTT.